One sample yielded the 7 T cell receptor beta chains listed below, sequenced in a study of OX40 agonist ivuxolimab in advanced cancers. The data were produced by immunoSEQ multiplex PCR, yet TCRdb's version contains in-frame clones alone and is incomplete. Counted here are 70,000 or so clones, nearly 90% occurring once; the ten biggest clones make up over 9.5%. Sample: CD4+ or CD8+ T cells sorted from blood, taken in a trial of the OX40 agonist ivuxolimab. The receptors originated from an adult with an advanced solid tumor such as melanoma, head and neck, liver or kidney cancer.

This chain uses TRBV28 with TRBJ1-5; D is perhaps TRBD1 (5 bases). CDR3 length equals 17 residues. The ends were cut back, 2 bases at V and 0 bases at J, with 14 bases in the middle. Germline-derived CDR1 and CDR2 are MDHEN and SYDVKM. CDR3 in DNA: TGTGCCAGCAGTTTAACGGGGGTGGGTGATAGCAATCAGCCCCAGCATTTT. This gives the protein CASSLTGVGDSNQPQHF.

The gene calls are TRBV4-1 and TRBJ2-7, with TRBD2 identical over 8 bases. The V and J ends lost 1 base and 3 bases, in that order; junction bases with no gene match: 5. The CDR3 spans 15 residues. Germline V gives CDR1 MGHRA, CDR2 YSYEKL. The DNA for the CDR3 is TGCGCCAGCAGCCAAGGTCTAGCGGGTATCTACGAGCAGTACTTC. Protein: CASSQGLAGIYEQYF.

V usage is TRBV5-1 and J usage is TRBJ2-2; D is unresolved. The CDR3 sequence is 14 residues long. V lost 3 bases, J lost 2 bases, and 8 bases lay in between. Germline CDR1 SGHRS, CDR2 YFSETQ. The CDR3 DNA reads as TGCGCCAGCAGCTCAATAGTAAACACCGGGGAGCTGTTTTTT. Residues: CASSSIVNTGELFF. The full variable domain, its missing parts supplied by reference TRBV5-1 and TRBJ2-2, is KAGVTQTPRYLIKTRGQQVTLSCSPISGHRSVSWYQQTPGQGLQFLFEYFSETQRNKGNFPGRFSGRQFSNSRSEMNVSTLELGDSALYLCASSSIVNTGELFFGEGSRLTVL.

V gene TRBV15 combines with J gene TRBJ2-1; 12 nucleotides line up with TRBD1. V was clipped by 1 base and J by 10 bases; unmatched bases: 8. The CDR3 totals 16 residues. The germline V gene has CDR1 LNHNV and CDR2 YYDKDF (reference sequence). This CDR3 reads CATSRVQGQGAREQFF. The CDR3 nucleotides are TGTGCCACCAGCAGAGTTCAGGGACAGGGGGCGCGGGAGCAGTTCTTC.

The chain recombines TRBV7-3 with TRBJ2-1; the D gene is possibly TRBD2 (6 bases). This CDR3 is built from 14 residues. The germline V gene encodes CDR1 SGHTA and CDR2 FQGTGA. The ends were cut back, 5 bases at V and 6 bases at J, with 14 bases in the middle. The CDR3 nucleotides read TGTGCCAGCAGCCCGGACTACCTATTCAATGAGCAGTTCTTC. Translated: CASSPDYLFNEQFF.

This rearrangement joins TRBV7-3 to TRBJ2-2, with D maybe TRBD1 (5 bases). The CDR3 is 13 amino acids. The germline V and J ends were trimmed by 3 bases and 4 bases, with 6 bases remaining between them. The germline CDR1 and CDR2 sequences are SGHTA and FQGTGA. DNA for the CDR3: TGTGCCAGCAGCTTTCAGGGCACCGGGGAGCTGTTTTTT. It encodes CASSFQGTGELFF.

The V call is TRBV7-9, the J call TRBJ2-7; TRBD1 aligns across 7 bases. The J segment lost 0 bases and the V segment lost 5 bases, leaving 7 bases of the junction unmatched. In germline, CDR1 is SEHNR, CDR2 FQNEAQ (reference sequence). The CDR3 contains 15 residues. The CDR3 loop is CASSLWGTASYEQYF. DNA for the CDR3: TGTGCCAGCAGCCTATGGGGGACAGCCTCCTACGAGCAGTACTTC. Combining the CDR3 with reference TRBV7-9 and TRBJ2-7 gives the whole variable domain DTGVSQNPRHKITKRGQNVTFRCDPISEHNRLYWYRQTLGQGPEFLTYFQNEAQLEKSRLLSDRFSAERPKGSFSTLEIQRTEQGDSAMYLCASSLWGTASYEQYFGPGTRLTVT.